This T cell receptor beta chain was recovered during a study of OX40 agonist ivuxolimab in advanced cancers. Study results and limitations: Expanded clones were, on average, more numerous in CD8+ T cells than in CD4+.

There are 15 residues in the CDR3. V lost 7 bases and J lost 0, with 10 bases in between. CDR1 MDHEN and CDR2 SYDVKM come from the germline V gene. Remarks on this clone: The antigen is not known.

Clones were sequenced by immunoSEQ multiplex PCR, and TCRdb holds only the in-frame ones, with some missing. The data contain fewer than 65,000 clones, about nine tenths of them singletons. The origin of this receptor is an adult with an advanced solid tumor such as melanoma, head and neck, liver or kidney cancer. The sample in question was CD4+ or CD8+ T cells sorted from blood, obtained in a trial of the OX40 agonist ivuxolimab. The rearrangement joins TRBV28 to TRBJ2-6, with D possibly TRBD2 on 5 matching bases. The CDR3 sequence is CASIARGSGANVLTF. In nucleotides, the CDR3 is TGTGCCAGCATCGCCCGGGGCTCTGGGGCCAACGTCCTGACTTTC. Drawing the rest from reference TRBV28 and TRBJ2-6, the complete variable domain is DVKVTQSSRYLVKRTGEKVFLECVQDMDHENMFWYRQDPGLGLRLIYFSYDVKMKEKGDIPEGYSVSREKKERFSLILESASTNQTSMYLCASIARGSGANVLTFGAGSRLTVL.